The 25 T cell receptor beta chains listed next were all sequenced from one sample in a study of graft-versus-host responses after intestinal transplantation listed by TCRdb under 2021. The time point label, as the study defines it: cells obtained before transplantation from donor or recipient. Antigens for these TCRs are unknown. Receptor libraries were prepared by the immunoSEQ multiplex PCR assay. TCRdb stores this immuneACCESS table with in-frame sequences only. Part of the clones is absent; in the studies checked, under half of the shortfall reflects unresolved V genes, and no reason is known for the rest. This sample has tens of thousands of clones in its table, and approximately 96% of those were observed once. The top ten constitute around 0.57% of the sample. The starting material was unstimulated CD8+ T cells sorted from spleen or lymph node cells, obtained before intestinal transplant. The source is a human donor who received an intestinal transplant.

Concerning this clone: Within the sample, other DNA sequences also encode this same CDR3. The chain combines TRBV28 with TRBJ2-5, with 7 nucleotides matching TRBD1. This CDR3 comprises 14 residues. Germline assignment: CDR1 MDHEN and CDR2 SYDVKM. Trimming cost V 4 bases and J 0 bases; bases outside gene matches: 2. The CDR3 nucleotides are TGTGCCAGCAGTTCGACAGGGTACCAAGAGACCCAGTACTTC. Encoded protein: CASSSTGYQETQYF.

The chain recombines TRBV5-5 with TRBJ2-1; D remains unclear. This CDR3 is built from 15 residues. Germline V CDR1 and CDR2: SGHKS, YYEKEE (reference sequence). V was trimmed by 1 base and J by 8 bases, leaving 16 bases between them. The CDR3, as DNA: TGTGCCAGCAGCTTGTGGACCACCGCTGGGGATGAGCAGTTCTTC. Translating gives CASSLWTTAGDEQFF.

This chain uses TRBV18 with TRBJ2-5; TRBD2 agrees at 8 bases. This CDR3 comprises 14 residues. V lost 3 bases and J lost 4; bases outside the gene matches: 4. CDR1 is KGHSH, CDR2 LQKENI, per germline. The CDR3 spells CASSPHGLAETQYF. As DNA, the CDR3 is TGTGCCAGCTCACCTCACGGACTAGCAGAGACCCAGTACTTC. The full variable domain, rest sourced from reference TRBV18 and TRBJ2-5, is NAGVMQNPRHLVRRRGQEARLRCSPMKGHSHVYWYRQLPEEGLKFMVYLQKENIIDESGMPKERFSAEFPKEGPSILRIQQVVRGDSAAYFCASSPHGLAETQYFGPGTRLLVL.

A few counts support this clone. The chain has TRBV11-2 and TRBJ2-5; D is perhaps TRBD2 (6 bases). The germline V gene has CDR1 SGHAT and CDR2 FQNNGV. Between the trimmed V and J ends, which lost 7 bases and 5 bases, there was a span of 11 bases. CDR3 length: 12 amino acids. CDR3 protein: CASIGGTETQYF. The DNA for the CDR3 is TGTGCCAGCATAGGAGGGACGGAGACCCAGTACTTC. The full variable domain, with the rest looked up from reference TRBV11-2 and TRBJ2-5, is EAGVAQSPRYKIIEKRQSVAFWCNPISGHATLYWYQQILGQGPKLLIQFQNNGVVDDSQLPKDRFSAERLKGVDSTLKIQPAKLEDSAVYLCASIGGTETQYFGPGTRLLVL.

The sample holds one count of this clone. In DNA, the CDR3 is TGTGCCAGCAGCTTAACAGAAACAGGAGGCACTGAAGCTTTCTTT. Encoded protein: CASSLTETGGTEAFF. The rearrangement joins TRBV7-3 to TRBJ1-1; possibly TRBD1 for D (5 bases). The germline CDR1 and CDR2 sequences are SGHTA and FQGTGA. Trimming took off 0 bases at V and 4 bases at J, with 12 bases between the two ends. The CDR3 length is 15 residues.

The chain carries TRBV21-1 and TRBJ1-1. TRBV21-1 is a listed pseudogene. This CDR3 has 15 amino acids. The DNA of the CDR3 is TGTGCCAGCAGCAATCGGCCGGGGAAGAGCACTGAAGCTTTCTTT. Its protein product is CASSNRPGKSTEAFF.

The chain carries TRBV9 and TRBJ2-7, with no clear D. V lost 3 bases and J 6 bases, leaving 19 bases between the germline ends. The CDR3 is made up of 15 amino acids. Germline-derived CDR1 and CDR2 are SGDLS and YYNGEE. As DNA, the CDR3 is TGTGCCAGCAGCGGGTCCGGGCCCTACCCATCCGAGCAGTACTTC. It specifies CASSGSGPYPSEQYF.

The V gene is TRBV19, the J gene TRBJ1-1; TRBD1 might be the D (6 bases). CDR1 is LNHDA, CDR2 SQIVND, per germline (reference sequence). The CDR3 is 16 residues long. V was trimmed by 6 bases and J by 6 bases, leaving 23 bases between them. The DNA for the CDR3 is TGTGCCAGTAGCGACCACCGGAGACAGGTGTTCGCTGAAGCTTTCTTT. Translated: CASSDHRRQVFAEAFF.

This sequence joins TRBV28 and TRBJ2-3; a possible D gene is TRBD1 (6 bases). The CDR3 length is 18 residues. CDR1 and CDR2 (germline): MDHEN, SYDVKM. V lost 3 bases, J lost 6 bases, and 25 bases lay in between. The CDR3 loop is CASSFSPPGAAEWDTQYF. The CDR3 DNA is TGTGCCAGCAGTTTTAGCCCTCCAGGGGCCGCTGAGTGGGATACGCAGTATTTT.

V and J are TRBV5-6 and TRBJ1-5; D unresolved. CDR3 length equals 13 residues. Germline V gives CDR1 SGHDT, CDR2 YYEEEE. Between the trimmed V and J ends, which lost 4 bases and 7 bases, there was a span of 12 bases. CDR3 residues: CASSLAYGQPQHF. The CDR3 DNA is TGTGCCAGCAGCCTCGCCTACGGCCAGCCCCAGCATTTT.

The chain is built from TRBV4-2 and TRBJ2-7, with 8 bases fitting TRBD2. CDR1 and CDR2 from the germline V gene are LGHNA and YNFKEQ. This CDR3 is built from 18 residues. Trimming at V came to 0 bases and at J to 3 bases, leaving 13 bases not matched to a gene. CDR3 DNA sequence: TGTGCCAGCAGCCAAGATAGCCCCTTAACTAGCGGATTCTACGAGCAGTACTTC. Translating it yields CASSQDSPLTSGFYEQYF.

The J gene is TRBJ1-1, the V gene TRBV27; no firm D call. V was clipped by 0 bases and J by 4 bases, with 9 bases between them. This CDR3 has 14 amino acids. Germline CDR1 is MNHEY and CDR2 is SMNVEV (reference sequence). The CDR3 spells CASSLSLRGTEAFF. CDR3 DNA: TGTGCCAGCAGTTTATCTCTGCGCGGCACTGAAGCTTTCTTT.

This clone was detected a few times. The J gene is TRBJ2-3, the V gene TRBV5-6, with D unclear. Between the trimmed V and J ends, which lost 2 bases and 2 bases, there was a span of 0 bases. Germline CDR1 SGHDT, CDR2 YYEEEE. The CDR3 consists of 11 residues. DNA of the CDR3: TGTGCCAGCAGCTTCACAGATACGCAGTATTTT. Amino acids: CASSFTDTQYF.

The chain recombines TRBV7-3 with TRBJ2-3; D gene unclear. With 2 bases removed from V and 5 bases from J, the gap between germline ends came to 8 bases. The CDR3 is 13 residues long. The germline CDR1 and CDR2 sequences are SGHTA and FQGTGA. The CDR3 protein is CASSLVGIDTQYF. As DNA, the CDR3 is TGTGCCAGCAGCTTAGTAGGGATAGATACGCAGTATTTT.

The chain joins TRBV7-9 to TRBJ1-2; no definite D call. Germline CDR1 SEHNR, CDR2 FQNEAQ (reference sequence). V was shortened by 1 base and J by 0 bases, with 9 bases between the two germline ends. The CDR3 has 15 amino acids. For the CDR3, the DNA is TGTGCCAGCAGCTTAGGAGCGGATCCTAACTATGGCTACACCTTC. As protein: CASSLGADPNYGYTF. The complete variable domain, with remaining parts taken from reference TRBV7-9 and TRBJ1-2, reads DTGVSQNPRHKITKRGQNVTFRCDPISEHNRLYWYRQTLGQGPEFLTYFQNEAQLEKSRLLSDRFSAERPKGSFSTLEIQRTEQGDSAMYLCASSLGADPNYGYTFGSGTRLTVV.

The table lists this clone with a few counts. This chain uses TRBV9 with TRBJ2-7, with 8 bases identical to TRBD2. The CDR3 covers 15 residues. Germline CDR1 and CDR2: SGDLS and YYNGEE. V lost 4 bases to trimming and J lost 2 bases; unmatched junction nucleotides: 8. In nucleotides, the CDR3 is TGTGCCAGCAGCCTCGCGGGGGGTCCCACCTACGAGCAGTACTTC. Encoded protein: CASSLAGGPTYEQYF.

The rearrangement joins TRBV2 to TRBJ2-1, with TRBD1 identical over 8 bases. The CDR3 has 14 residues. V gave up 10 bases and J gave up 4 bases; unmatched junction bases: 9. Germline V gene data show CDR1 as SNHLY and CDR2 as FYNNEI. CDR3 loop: CANLGQGPYNEQFF. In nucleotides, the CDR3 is TGTGCCAACTTAGGACAGGGTCCATACAATGAGCAGTTCTTC.

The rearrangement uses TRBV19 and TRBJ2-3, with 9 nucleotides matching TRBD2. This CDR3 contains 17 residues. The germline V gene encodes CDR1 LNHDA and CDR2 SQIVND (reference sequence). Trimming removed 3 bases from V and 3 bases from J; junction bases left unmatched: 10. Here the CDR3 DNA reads TGTGCCAGTAGTATCGGGGTAGCGGGAGAGTATACAGATACGCAGTATTTT. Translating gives CASSIGVAGEYTDTQYF.

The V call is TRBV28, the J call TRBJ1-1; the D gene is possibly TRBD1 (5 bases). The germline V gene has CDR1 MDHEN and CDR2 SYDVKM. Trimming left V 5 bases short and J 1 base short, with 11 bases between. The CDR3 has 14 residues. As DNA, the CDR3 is TGTGCCAGCAGTCAACAGGATTCGAACACTGAAGCTTTCTTT. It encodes CASSQQDSNTEAFF.

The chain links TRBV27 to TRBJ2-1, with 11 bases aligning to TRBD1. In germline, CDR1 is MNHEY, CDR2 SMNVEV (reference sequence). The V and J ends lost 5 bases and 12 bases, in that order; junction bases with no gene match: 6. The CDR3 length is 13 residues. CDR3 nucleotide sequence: TGTGCCAGCAGTCCGGGACAGGGGGTCGCGCAGTTCTTC. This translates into CASSPGQGVAQFF.

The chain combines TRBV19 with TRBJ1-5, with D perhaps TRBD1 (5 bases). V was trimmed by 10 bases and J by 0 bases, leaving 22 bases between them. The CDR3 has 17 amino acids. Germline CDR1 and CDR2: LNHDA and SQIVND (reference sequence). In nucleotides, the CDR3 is TGTGCCACTGGGGGAGCCGCGGCAGACTATAGCAATCAGCCCCAGCATTTT. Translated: CATGGAAADYSNQPQHF.

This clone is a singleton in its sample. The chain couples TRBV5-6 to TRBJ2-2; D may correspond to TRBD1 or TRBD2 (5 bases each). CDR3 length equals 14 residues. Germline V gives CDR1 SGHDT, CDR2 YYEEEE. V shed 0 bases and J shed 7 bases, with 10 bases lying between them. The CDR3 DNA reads TGTGCCAGCAGCTTGGGAGGGGTTGGCGGGGAGCTGTTTTTT. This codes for CASSLGGVGGELFF.

The CDR3 reads CASSVEGGDEAFF. In nucleotides, the CDR3 is TGTGCCAGCAGCGTAGAAGGCGGGGATGAAGCTTTCTTT. The chain employs TRBV9 and TRBJ1-1; D not resolved. CDR3 length equals 13 residues. Germline lookup yields CDR1 SGDLS and CDR2 YYNGEE. Trimming cost V 0 bases and J 7 bases, with 10 bases left between them. Using reference TRBV9 and TRBJ1-1 for the parts outside the CDR3, the full variable domain is DSGVTQTPKHLITATGQRVTLRCSPRSGDLSVYWYQQSLDQGLQFLIQYYNGEERAKGNILERFSAQQFPDLHSELNLSSLELGDSALYFCASSVEGGDEAFFGQGTRLTVV.

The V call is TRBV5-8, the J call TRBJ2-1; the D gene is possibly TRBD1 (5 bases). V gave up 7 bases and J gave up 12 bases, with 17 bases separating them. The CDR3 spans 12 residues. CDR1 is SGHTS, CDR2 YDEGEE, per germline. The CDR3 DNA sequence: TGTGCCAGCGATGACAGTTTTCTGGGGCAGTTCTTC. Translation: CASDDSFLGQFF.

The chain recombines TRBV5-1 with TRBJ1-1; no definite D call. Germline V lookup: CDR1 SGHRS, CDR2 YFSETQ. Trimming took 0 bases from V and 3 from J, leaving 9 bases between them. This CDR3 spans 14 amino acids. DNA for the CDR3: TGCGCCAGCAGCTTGGATGGGGAACACACTGAAGCTTTCTTT. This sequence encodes CASSLDGEHTEAFF. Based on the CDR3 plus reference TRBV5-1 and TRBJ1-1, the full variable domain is KAGVTQTPRYLIKTRGQQVTLSCSPISGHRSVSWYQQTPGQGLQFLFEYFSETQRNKGNFPGRFSGRQFSNSRSEMNVSTLELGDSALYLCASSLDGEHTEAFFGQGTRLTVV.